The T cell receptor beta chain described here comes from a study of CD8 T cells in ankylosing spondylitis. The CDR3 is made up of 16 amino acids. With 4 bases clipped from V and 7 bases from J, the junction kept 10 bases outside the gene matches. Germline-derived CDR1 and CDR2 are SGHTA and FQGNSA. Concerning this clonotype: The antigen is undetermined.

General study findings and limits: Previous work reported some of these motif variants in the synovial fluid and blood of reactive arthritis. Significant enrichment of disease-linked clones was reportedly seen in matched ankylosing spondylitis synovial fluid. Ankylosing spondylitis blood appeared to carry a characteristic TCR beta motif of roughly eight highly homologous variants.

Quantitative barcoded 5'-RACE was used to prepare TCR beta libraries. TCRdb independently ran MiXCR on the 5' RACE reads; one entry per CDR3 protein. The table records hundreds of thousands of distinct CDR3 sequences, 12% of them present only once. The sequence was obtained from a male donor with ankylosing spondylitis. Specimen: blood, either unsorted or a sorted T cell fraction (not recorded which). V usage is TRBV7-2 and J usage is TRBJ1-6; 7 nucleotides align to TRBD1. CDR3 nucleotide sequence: TGTGCCAGCAGCTCAAGAAGACAGGGCGACAATTCACCCCTCCACTTT. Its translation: CASSSRRQGDNSPLHF.